Here is one TCR beta chain with its context. Antigen unknown. CD4+ T cells that had been cultured provided DNA sequenced with the Oncomine TCR Beta short-read assay. TCRdb used MiXCR to reprocess the PCR reads, holding one entry per CDR3 protein. Here the sample spans about 22,000 distinct CDR3 sequences, more than 30% being singletons. This entry comes from a study of vaccination and CD4 T cells after COVID-19. About the study: Comprising six males and four females, the convalescent participants counted two Hispanic individuals among them.

Time point specified: late sampling 161 to 241 days after vaccination in a few convalescent patients. The treatment denotes: approximately 10-day PBMC culture with coronavirus spike peptide pools or control peptides (ViraFEST assay). Trimming at V came to 8 bases and at J to 9 bases, leaving 8 bases not matched to a gene. The CDR3 length is 13 residues. This chain connects TRBV12-3 or TRBV12-4 to TRBJ1-5, with 9 bases fitting TRBD1. The sample was CD4+ T cells from blood, cultured in vitro, taken about 7 months after SARS-CoV-2 vaccination. The TCR was taken from a human donor who had recovered from COVID-19. CDR3 DNA: TGTGCCAGCGGGACAGGGACTTGGGGGCCCCAGCATTTT. Protein product: CASGTGTWGPQHF.